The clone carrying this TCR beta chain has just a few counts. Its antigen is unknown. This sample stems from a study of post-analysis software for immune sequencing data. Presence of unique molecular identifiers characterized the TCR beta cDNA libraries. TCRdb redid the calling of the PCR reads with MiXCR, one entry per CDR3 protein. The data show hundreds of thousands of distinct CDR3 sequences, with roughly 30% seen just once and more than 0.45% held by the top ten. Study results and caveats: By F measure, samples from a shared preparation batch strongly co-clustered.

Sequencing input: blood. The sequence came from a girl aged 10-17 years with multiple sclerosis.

CDR3 nucleotide sequence: TGTGCCAGCAGTCCGGGGGACAATGAGCAGTTCTTC. This gives the protein CASSPGDNEQFF. The rearrangement links TRBV13 to TRBJ2-1, with D tentatively TRBD2 (6 bases). There are 12 residues in the CDR3. CDR1 is PRHDT and CDR2 is FYEKMQ in the germline V gene (reference sequence). The germline V and J ends were trimmed by 6 bases and 5 bases, with 8 bases remaining between them.